The sequence of this TCR beta chain was determined in a study of Ad26.COV2.S vaccination and SARS-CoV-2 variants. Study in general: Trial arm assignment for the donor was COV1001 Ad26.COV2.S. In the study, Ad26.COV2.S was injected intramuscularly once, or twice 56 days apart.

Trimming took 3 bases from V and 5 from J, leaving 10 bases between them. Germline lookup yields CDR1 DFQATT and CDR2 SNEGSKA (reference sequence). The CDR3 is 13 residues long. This clone was detected once. The treatment is: 15 to 20 received Ad26.COV2.S at low or high dose, single or two shots; about 5 received placebo; per-sample allocation not given. Vaccine and placebo recipients were sampled on day 63 after the first injection. This Boston cohort included adults aged 18-55 years. The vaccine antigen was prefusion-stabilized Wuhan SARS-CoV-2 spike. This table comes from immunoSEQ multiplex PCR, and its TCRdb copy is limited to in-frame clones, with some not included. The sample has 300,000 to 350,000 clones; 88% are singletons.

This sequence was found in a person aged 18 to 65 who received the Ad26.COV2.S COVID-19 vaccine or a placebo. V and J are TRBV20-1 and TRBJ1-4; the D gene is possibly TRBD1 (6 bases). Material: peripheral blood, obtained in a trial of Ad26.COV2.S vaccine versus placebo. As DNA, the CDR3 is TGCAGTGCTAGTGTTAGGGGGAATGAAAAACTGTTTTTT. It yields the protein CSASVRGNEKLFF.